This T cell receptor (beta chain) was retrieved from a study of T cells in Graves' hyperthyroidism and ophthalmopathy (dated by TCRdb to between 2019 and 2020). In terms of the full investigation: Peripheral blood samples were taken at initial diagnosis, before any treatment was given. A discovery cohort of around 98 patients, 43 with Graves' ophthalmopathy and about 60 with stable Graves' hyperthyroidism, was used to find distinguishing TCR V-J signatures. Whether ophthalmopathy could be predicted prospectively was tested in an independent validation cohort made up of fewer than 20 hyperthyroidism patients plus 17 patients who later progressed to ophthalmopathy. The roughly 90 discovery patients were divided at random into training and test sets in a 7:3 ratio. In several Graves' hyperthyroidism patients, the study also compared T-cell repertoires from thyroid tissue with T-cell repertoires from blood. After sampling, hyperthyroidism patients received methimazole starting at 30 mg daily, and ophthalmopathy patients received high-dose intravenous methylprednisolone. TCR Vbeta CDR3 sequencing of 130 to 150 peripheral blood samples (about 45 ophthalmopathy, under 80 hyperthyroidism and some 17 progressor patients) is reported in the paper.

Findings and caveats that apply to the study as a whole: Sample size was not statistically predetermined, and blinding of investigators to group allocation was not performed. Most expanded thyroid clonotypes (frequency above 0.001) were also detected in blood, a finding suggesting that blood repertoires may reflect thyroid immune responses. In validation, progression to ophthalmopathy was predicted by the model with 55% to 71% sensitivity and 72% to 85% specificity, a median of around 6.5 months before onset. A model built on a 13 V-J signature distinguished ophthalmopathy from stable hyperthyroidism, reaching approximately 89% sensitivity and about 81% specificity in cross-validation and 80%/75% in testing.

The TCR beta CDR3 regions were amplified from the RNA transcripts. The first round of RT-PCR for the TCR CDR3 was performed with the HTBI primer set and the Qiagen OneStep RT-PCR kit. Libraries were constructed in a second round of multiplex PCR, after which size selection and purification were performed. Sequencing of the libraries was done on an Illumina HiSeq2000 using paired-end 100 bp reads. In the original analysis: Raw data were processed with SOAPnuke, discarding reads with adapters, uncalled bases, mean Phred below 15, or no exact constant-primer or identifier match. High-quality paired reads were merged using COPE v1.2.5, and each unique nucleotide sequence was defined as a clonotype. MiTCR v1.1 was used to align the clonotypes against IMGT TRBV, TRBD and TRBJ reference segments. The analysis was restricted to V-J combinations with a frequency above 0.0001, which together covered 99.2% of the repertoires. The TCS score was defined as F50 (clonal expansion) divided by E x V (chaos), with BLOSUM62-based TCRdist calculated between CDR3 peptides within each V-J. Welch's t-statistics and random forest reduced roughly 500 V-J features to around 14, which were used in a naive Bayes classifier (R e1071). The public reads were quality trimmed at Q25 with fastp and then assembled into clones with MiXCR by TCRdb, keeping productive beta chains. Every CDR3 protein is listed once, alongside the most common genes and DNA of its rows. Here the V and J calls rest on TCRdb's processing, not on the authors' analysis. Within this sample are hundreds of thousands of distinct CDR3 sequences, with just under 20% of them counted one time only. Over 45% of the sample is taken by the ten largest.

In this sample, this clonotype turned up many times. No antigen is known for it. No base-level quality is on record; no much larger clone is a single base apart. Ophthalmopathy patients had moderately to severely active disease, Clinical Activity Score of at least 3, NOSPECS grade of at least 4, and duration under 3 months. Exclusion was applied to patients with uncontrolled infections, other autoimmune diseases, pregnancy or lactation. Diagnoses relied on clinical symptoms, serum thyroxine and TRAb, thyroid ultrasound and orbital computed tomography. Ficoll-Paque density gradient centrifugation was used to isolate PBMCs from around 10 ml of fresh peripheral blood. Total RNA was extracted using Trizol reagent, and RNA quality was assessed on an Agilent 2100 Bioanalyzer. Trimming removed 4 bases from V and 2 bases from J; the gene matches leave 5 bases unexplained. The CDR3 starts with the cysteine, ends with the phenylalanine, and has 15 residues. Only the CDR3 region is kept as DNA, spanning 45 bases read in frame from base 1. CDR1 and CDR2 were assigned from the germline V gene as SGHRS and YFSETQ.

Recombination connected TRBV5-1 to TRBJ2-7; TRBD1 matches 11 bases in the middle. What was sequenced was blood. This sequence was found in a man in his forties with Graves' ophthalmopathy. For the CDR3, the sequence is CASSVDRGPTYEQYF. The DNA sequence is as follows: TGCGCCAGCAGCGTGGACAGGGGGCCAACCTACGAGCAGTACTTC.